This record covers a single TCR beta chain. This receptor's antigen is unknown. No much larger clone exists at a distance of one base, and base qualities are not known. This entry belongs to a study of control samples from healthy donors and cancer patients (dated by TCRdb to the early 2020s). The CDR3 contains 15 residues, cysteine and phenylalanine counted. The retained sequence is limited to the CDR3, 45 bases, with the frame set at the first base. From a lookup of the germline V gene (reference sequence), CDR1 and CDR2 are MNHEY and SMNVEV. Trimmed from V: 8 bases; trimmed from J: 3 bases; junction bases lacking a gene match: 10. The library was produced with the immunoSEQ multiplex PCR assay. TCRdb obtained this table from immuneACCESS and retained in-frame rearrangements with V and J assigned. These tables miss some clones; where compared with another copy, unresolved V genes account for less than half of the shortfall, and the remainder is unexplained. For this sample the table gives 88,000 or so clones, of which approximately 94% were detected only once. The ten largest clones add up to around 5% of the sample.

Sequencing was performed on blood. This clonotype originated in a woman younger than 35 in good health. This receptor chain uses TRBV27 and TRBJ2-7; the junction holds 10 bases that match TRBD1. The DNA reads TGTGCCAGCGGGGAGGGGACAGGGGTGTTCTACGAGCAGTACTTC. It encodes CASGEGTGVFYEQYF.